A single sample gave rise to the 27 T cell receptor beta chains below, sequenced in a study of T cell responses to AZD1222 COVID-19 vaccine. Assay: immunoSEQ multiplex PCR; the TCRdb copy retains only in-frame clones and omits some. This sample yields around 100,000 clones, of which roughly 85% are seen a single time; 2% to 3% belongs to the top ten. Sequenced here: peripheral blood, sampled 28 days after the second AZD1222 dose. The source is an adult who received the AZD1222 COVID-19 vaccine.

The chain joins TRBV19 to TRBJ1-6; D uncertain. This CDR3 is 15 amino acids long. Germline assignment: CDR1 LNHDA and CDR2 SQIVND (reference sequence). V lost 7 bases and J 7 bases, leaving 17 bases between the germline ends. CDR3 DNA sequence: TGTGCCAGTAAAGGATCTGGTCCGATCAATTCACCCCTCCACTTT. This codes for CASKGSGPINSPLHF.

The CDR3 bases are TGTGCCAGTAGTACAGGAGTTGAAGGGATCTGGGGCTACACCTTC. This gives the protein CASSTGVEGIWGYTF. The gene calls are TRBV19 and TRBJ1-2; the D is unclear. Germline CDR1 and CDR2: LNHDA and SQIVND (reference sequence). V was shortened by 4 bases and J by 8 bases, with 20 bases between the two germline ends. The CDR3 is 15 residues long.

The rearrangement links TRBV4-3 to TRBJ2-6; tentatively, D is TRBD1 (6 bases). V lost 4 bases and J 0 bases, leaving 19 bases between the germline ends. CDR1 is LGHNA, CDR2 YSLEER, per germline. The CDR3 length is 19 residues. The CDR3 nucleotides read TGCGCCAGCAGCCTCCTGACAGGCGGCCCCTCCTCTGGGGCCAACGTCCTGACTTTC. Translation: CASSLLTGGPSSGANVLTF.

The chain carries TRBV19 and TRBJ1-3; TRBD1 might be the D (6 bases). The V gene's germline CDR1 is LNHDA and CDR2 SQIVND (reference sequence). V dropped 6 bases and J dropped 0 bases, with 9 bases sitting between them. This CDR3 comprises 14 residues. As DNA, the CDR3 is TGTGCCAGTAGGACACAGGGCTCTGGAAACACCATATATTTT. Encoded protein: CASRTQGSGNTIYF.

The chain combines TRBV25-1 with TRBJ2-3; the D is unclear. The V end lost 4 bases, the J end lost 1 base, and 21 bases lay between the germline ends. Germline lookup yields CDR1 MGHDK and CDR2 SYGVNS. The CDR3 loop spans 18 amino acids. The CDR3 nucleotides are TGTGCCAGCAGTGTACGACCGTTATCCCCCCTCTGCACAGATACGCAGTATTTT. It codes for CASSVRPLSPLCTDTQYF.

The chain carries TRBV7-2 and TRBJ2-2, with 8 bases matching TRBD2. Germline V gene data show CDR1 as SGHTA and CDR2 as FQGNSA. J gave up 1 base and V 3 bases, and 4 bases lay outside the gene matches. The CDR3 contains 16 residues. The CDR3 DNA follows: TGTGCCAGCAGCTTGGGTAGCGGGATGAACACCGGGGAGCTGTTTTTT. This encodes CASSLGSGMNTGELFF.

The chain joins TRBV7-8 to TRBJ2-7; 8 nucleotides agree with TRBD2. Germline CDR1 and CDR2: SGHVS and FQNEAQ. CDR3 length equals 16 residues. The V gene end was trimmed by 6 bases and the J gene end by 2 bases; junction bases not matched to a gene: 12. The CDR3: CASSFTIREGTYEQYF. CDR3 nucleotides: TGTGCCAGCAGTTTTACGATCCGGGAGGGAACCTACGAGCAGTACTTC.

The chain carries TRBV6-1 and TRBJ1-4; D remains unclear. Deletions cut 2 bases from V and 0 bases from J, with 10 bases between. The CDR3 length is 16 residues. CDR1 and CDR2 (germline): MNHNS, SASEGT. Here the CDR3 reads CASSESTFATNEKLFF. CDR3 DNA: TGTGCCAGCAGTGAATCAACCTTTGCAACTAATGAAAAACTGTTTTTT.

The chain couples TRBV4-1 to TRBJ2-2; 8 nucleotides agree with TRBD1. CDR1 and CDR2 (germline): MGHRA, YSYEKL. V lost 0 bases and J lost 3; bases outside the gene matches: 9. The CDR3 has 18 residues. Written as DNA, the CDR3 is TGCGCCAGCAGCCAAGATCGTCAACAGGGGGGTTACACCGGGGAGCTGTTTTTT. Translated: CASSQDRQQGGYTGELFF.

This clone was observed a single time. The rearrangement links TRBV7-8 to TRBJ1-2; 7 nucleotides match TRBD1. This CDR3 is 17 amino acids long. V lost 1 base and J lost 2; bases outside the gene matches: 10. Germline CDR1 is SGHVS and CDR2 is FQNEAQ. CDR3 in amino acids: CASSLVGRGIKNYGYTF. The CDR3 coding sequence is TGTGCCAGCAGCTTAGTGGGCAGGGGGATAAAAAACTATGGCTACACCTTC. Filled out from reference TRBV7-8 and TRBJ1-2, the complete variable domain reads GAGVSQSPRYKVAKRGQDVALRCDPISGHVSLFWYQQALGQGPEFLTYFQNEAQLDKSGLPSDRFFAERPEGSVSTLKIQRTQQEDSAVYLCASSLVGRGIKNYGYTFGSGTRLTVV.

The chain recombines TRBV4-1 with TRBJ1-2; 11 nucleotides line up with TRBD1. V lost 2 bases to trimming and J lost 4 bases; unmatched junction nucleotides: 12. CDR1 is MGHRA, CDR2 YSYEKL, per germline. The CDR3 runs to 18 residues. The CDR3 bases are TGCGCCAGCAGCCAACCCGGACAGGGGGCGCGAATCGGCTATGGCTACACCTTC. It is translated as CASSQPGQGARIGYGYTF.

The chain recombines TRBV4-1 with TRBJ1-1; D not resolved. Germline V gene lookup returns CDR1 MGHRA and CDR2 YSYEKL. The CDR3 has 16 amino acids. Trimming cost V 0 bases and J 4 bases, with 15 bases left between them. This CDR3 reads CASSQDVLGWGTEAFF. The CDR3 bases are TGCGCCAGCAGCCAAGACGTCCTGGGCTGGGGCACTGAAGCTTTCTTT.

This clone was found once. The gene calls are TRBV28 and TRBJ2-3, with 12 bases lining up with TRBD2. J lost 7 bases, V lost 5 bases, and 7 bases had no gene match. In germline, CDR1 is MDHEN, CDR2 SYDVKM. There are 15 residues in the CDR3. DNA of the CDR3: TGTGCCAGCAGTGAGGGCCTAGCGGGAGGGTATACGCAGTATTTT. Its translation is CASSEGLAGGYTQYF.

The chain employs TRBV19 and TRBJ2-2; D may be TRBD2 (5 bases). This CDR3 has 12 residues. With 3 bases removed from V and 8 bases from J, the gap between germline ends came to 7 bases. Germline V CDR1 and CDR2: LNHDA, SQIVND (reference sequence). This CDR3 reads CASSMRRGELFF. As DNA, the CDR3 is TGTGCCAGTAGTATGCGGAGGGGGGAGCTGTTTTTT.

This clone was counted a single time. The chain recombines TRBV30 with TRBJ2-1; 8 bases agree with TRBD1. Per germline, CDR1 GTSNPN and CDR2 SVGIG (reference sequence). The length of the CDR3 is 15 residues. The V segment lost 2 bases and the J segment 2 bases; nucleotides outside the gene matches: 5. The CDR3 region has the DNA TGTGCCTGGAGTATATGGACAGGGCCCTACAATGAGCAGTTCTTC. Amino acid sequence: CAWSIWTGPYNEQFF.

CDR3 coding DNA: TGTGCCAGTGCGAACGGGGCTAAACGGGATACGCAGTATTTT. Residues: CASANGAKRDTQYF. The chain couples TRBV7-9 to TRBJ2-3, with D perhaps TRBD1 or TRBD2 (5 bases each). Germline CDR1 reads SEHNR; CDR2 reads FQNEAQ (reference sequence). V lost 9 bases and J 6 bases, leaving 19 bases between the germline ends. CDR3 length: 14 amino acids.

The rearrangement joins TRBV4-1 to TRBJ1-1, with D uncertain. This CDR3 contains 14 residues. The V end was cut by 0 bases, the J end by 5 bases, with 10 bases between. Germline V CDR1 and CDR2: MGHRA, YSYEKL. Written as DNA, the CDR3 is TGCGCCAGCAGCCAAGACCCCACGGGGACTGAAGCTTTCTTT. Encoded protein: CASSQDPTGTEAFF.

CDR3 bases: TGTGCCAGCAGTTTGGAGGGGAACACTGAAGCTTTCTTT. Protein: CASSLEGNTEAFF. This chain joins TRBV28 and TRBJ1-1, with D unresolved. From germline, CDR1 is MDHEN and CDR2 SYDVKM. V lost 3 bases, J lost 1 base, and 6 bases lay in between. The CDR3 runs to 13 residues.

The rearrangement links TRBV15 to TRBJ1-1, with D uncertain. The CDR3 totals 15 residues. V was clipped by 1 base and J by 0 bases, with 9 bases between them. Germline values: CDR1 LNHNV, CDR2 YYDKDF (reference sequence). CDR3 sequence reads: CATSRGGAVNTEAFF. As DNA, the CDR3 is TGTGCCACCAGCAGAGGCGGAGCCGTGAACACTGAAGCTTTCTTT.

The gene calls are TRBV28 and TRBJ1-3; D is unclear. The CDR3 totals 14 residues. V lost 8 bases, J lost 2 bases, and 13 bases lay in between. The V gene's germline CDR1 is MDHEN and CDR2 SYDVKM. CDR3 coding DNA: TGTGCCAGCTTTTCGGCGTGGGCTGGAAACACCATATATTTT. This translates into CASFSAWAGNTIYF. The variable domain in full, completed from reference TRBV28 and TRBJ1-3, reads DVKVTQSSRYLVKRTGEKVFLECVQDMDHENMFWYRQDPGLGLRLIYFSYDVKMKEKGDIPEGYSVSREKKERFSLILESASTNQTSMYLCASFSAWAGNTIYFGEGSWLTVV.

This CDR3 reads CASSLGTTPNYNEQFF. CDR3 bases: TGTGCCAGCAGTTTGGGGACCACCCCTAACTACAATGAGCAGTTCTTC. The chain joins TRBV27 to TRBJ2-1, with D perhaps given as TRBD1 or TRBD2 (5 bases each). Germline CDR1 reads MNHEY; CDR2 reads SMNVEV (reference sequence). The CDR3 totals 16 residues. Trimming removed 3 bases from V and 3 bases from J, with 15 bases in between.

The V gene is TRBV2, the J gene TRBJ2-7; D uncertain. The germline V gene has CDR1 SNHLY and CDR2 FYNNEI. The CDR3 runs 10 residues. The V and J ends lost 8 bases and 3 bases respectively, with 5 bases between them. In nucleotides, the CDR3 is TGTGCCAGCGAAGGCTACGAGCAGTACTTC. The encoded protein is CASEGYEQYF.

V is TRBV5-4 and J is TRBJ1-2; D call uncertain. The CDR3 spans 15 residues. Germline values: CDR1 SGHNT, CDR2 YYREEE (reference sequence). V was clipped by 6 bases and J by 2 bases, with 17 bases between them. The CDR3 DNA reads TGTGCCAGCACCGGATTCGGAAGGAAGAACTATGGCTACACCTTC. Translating gives CASTGFGRKNYGYTF.

This sequence joins TRBV28 and TRBJ1-5; D is ambiguous. V gave up 5 bases and J gave up 0 bases, with 8 bases separating them. CDR1 is MDHEN, CDR2 SYDVKM, per germline. The CDR3 length is 14 residues. The DNA for the CDR3 is TGTGCCAGCAGTAAGTGGGTTAGCAATCAGCCCCAGCATTTT. Its protein is CASSKWVSNQPQHF.

The V and J genes are TRBV5-4 and TRBJ2-2; 7 bases match TRBD2. The germline CDR1 and CDR2 sequences are SGHNT and YYREEE (reference sequence). V was clipped by 4 bases and J by 7 bases; unmatched bases: 13. This CDR3 is 16 amino acids long. The CDR3 nucleotides read TGTGCCAGCAGCCCCGGGGGGAGTCTTCGTGGCGGGGAGCTGTTTTTT. This codes for CASSPGGSLRGGELFF.

The chain uses TRBV15 and TRBJ2-2; 8 bases are shared with TRBD1. V dropped 2 bases and J dropped 5; count of bases not matched to a gene: 10. CDR1 and CDR2 (germline): LNHNV, YYDKDF (reference sequence). CDR3 length: 17 amino acids. The CDR3 protein is CATSRKSGTGWTGELFF. The DNA for the CDR3 is TGTGCCACCAGCAGAAAATCCGGGACAGGTTGGACCGGGGAGCTGTTTTTT.

CDR3 nucleotide sequence: TGTGCCAGCAGCCCGGAGGGGGGCACCATATATTTT. Amino acid sequence: CASSPEGGTIYF. The chain combines TRBV11-2 with TRBJ1-3, with a possible D match to TRBD1 (6 bases). The CDR3 has 12 residues. V lost 5 bases, J lost 9 bases, and 11 bases lay in between. From germline, CDR1 is SGHAT and CDR2 FQNNGV.